This TCR beta chain derives from a study of T cells in narcolepsy. For the study at large: Enrolled donors included narcolepsy type 1 or type 2 patients and healthy controls. Study results and limitations: Reportedly, autoreactive clonotypes were serially detected in patients' blood but not controls'. Comparing one patient's CSF and blood CD4+ clonotypes highlighted HCRT- and TRIB2-specific autoreactive clonotypes.

Trimming took 0 bases from V and 7 from J, leaving 13 bases between them. The CDR3 has 16 residues. Germline lookup yields CDR1 MGHRA and CDR2 YSYEKL. In regard to this clone: Its antigen is currently unknown. A much larger clone differs by one base, so this may be a read error.

Clones were sequenced by immunoSEQ multiplex PCR, and TCRdb holds only the in-frame ones, with some missing. The sample lists over 7,500 clones, around two thirds occurring once. The chain combines TRBV4-1 with TRBJ1-6; D is unresolved. This TCR derives from a human donor with narcolepsy. What was sequenced was CD45RA- memory CD8+ T cells from PBMCs. CDR3 protein: CASSQDLGSGNSPLHF. The CDR3 bases are TGCGCCAGCAGCCAAGATCTTGGGTCGGGGAATTCACCCCTCCACTTT.